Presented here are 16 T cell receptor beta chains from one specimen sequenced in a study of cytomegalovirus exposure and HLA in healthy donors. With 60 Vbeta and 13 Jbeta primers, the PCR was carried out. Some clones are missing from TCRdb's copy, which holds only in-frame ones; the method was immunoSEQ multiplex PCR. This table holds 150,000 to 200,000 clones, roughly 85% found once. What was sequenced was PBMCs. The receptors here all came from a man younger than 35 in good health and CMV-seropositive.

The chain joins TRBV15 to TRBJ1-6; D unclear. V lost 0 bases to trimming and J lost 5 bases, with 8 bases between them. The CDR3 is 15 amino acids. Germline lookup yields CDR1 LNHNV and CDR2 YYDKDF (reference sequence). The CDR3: CATSRDPGDNSPLHF. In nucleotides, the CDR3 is TGTGCCACCAGCAGAGATCCCGGGGATAATTCACCCCTCCACTTT.

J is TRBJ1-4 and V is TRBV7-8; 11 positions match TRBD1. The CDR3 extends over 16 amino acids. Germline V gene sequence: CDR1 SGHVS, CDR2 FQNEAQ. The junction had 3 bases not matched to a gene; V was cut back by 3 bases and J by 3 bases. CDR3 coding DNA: TGTGCCAGCAGCTTCGGACAGGGGGCTTCTAATGAAAAACTGTTTTTT. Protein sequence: CASSFGQGASNEKLFF.

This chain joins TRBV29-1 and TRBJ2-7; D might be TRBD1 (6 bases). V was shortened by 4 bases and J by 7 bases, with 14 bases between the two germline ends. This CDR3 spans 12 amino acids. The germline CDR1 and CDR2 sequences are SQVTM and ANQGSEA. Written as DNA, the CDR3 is TGCAGCGTTGGAACAGGGCTCGGAGAGCAGTACTTC. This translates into CSVGTGLGEQYF.

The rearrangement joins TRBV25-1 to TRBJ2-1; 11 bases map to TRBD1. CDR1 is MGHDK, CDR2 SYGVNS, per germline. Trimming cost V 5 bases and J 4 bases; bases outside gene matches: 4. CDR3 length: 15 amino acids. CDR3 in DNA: TGTGCCAGCAGTCCAGGACAGGGGGCATACAATGAGCAGTTCTTC. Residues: CASSPGQGAYNEQFF.

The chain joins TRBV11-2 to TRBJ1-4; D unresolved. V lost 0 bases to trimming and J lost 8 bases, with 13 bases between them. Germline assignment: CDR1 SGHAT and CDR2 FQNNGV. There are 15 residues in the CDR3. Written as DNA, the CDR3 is TGTGCCAGCAGCTTAGAGGGTTACGCTAGAGAAAAACTGTTTTTT. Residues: CASSLEGYAREKLFF.

The CDR3 region has the DNA TGTGCCAGCAGTTATTCGGGACAGATGAACACTGAAGCTTTCTTT. This sequence encodes CASSYSGQMNTEAFF. V gene TRBV6-6 combines with J gene TRBJ1-1; 7 nucleotides agree with TRBD1. V lost 3 bases, J lost 0 bases, and 4 bases stayed unmatched. CDR1 and CDR2 from the germline V gene are MNHNY and SVGAGI (reference sequence). CDR3 length: 15 residues.

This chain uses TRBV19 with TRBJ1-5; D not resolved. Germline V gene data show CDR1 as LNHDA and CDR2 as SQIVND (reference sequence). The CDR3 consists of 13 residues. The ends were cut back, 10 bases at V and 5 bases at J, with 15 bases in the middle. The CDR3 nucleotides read TGTGCCAACCAGGCCCACGGGGATCAGCCCCAGCATTTT. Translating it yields CANQAHGDQPQHF.

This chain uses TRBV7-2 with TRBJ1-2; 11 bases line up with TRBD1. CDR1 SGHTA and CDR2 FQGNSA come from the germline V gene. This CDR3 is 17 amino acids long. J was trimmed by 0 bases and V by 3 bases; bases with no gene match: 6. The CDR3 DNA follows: TGTGCCAGCAGCTTCATCCGGGACAGGGGGGCTAACTATGGCTACACCTTC. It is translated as CASSFIRDRGANYGYTF.

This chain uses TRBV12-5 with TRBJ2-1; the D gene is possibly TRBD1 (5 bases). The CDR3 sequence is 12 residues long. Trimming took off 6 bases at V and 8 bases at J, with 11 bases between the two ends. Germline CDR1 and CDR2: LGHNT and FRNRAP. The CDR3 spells CASGRDSHEQFF. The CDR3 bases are TGTGCTAGTGGCCGTGACAGCCATGAGCAGTTCTTC.

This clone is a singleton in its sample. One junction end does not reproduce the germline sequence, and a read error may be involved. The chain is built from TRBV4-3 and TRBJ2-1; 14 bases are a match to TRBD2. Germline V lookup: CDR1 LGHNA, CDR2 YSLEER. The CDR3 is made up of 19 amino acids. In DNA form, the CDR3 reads TGCGCCAGCAGCCAAGACGGAGGGACTAGCGGGGGCCGCTACAATGGGCAGTTCTTC. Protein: CASSQDGGTSGGRYNGQFF.

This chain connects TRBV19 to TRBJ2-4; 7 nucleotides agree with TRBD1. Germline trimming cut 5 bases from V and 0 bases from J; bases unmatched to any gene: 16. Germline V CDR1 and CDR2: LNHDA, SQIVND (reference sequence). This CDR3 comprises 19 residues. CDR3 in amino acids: CASSPRLTGTDLAKNIQYF. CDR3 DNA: TGTGCCAGTAGTCCTCGACTCACCGGGACAGATCTAGCCAAAAACATTCAGTACTTC.

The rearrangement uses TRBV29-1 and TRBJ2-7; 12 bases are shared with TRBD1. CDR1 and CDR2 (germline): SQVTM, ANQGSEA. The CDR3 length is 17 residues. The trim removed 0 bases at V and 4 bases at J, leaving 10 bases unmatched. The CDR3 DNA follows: TGCAGCGTTGAAGATGACTCCGGGACAGGGGGCGGGTACGAGCAGTACTTC. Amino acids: CSVEDDSGTGGGYEQYF.

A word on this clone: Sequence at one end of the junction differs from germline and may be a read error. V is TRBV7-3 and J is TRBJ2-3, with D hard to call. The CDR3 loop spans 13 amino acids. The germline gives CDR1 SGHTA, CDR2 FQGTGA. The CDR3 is CASSLTNTDTQYF. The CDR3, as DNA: TGTGCCAGCAGCCTAACTAACACAGATACGCAGTATTTT.

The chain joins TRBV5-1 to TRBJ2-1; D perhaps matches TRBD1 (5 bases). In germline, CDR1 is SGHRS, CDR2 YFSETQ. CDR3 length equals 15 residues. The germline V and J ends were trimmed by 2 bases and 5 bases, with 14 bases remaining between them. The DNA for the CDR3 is TGCGCCAGCAGCTTTGGGGCGGACGGTAACAATGAGCAGTTCTTC. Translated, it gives CASSFGADGNNEQFF. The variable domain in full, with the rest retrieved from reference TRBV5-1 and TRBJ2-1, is KAGVTQTPRYLIKTRGQQVTLSCSPISGHRSVSWYQQTPGQGLQFLFEYFSETQRNKGNFPGRFSGRQFSNSRSEMNVSTLELGDSALYLCASSFGADGNNEQFFGPGTRLTVL.

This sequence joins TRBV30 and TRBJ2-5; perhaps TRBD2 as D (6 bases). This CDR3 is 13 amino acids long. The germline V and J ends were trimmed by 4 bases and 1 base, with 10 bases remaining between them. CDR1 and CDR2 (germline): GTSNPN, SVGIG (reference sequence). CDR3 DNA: TGTGCCTGGAACCCGGGACTCCAAGAGACCCAGTACTTC. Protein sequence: CAWNPGLQETQYF.

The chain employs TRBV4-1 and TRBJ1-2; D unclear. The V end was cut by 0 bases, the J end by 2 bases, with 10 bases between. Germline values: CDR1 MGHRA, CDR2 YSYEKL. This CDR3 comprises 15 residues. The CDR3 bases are TGCGCCAGCAGCCAAGAGGTTACGGTAAACTATGGCTACACCTTC. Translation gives CASSQEVTVNYGYTF.